A selection of T cell receptor beta chains follows, all from one sample in a study of T cell repertoires in cytomegalovirus infection. TCRdb recomputed calls from the reads with MiXCR, one row per CDR3 protein. Of approximately 600,000 distinct CDR3 sequences listed, almost 40% are singletons. These receptors have no identified antigens. The sequenced sample was cultured PBMCs, obtained from culture after CMV antigen stimulation. The receptors were gathered from a human donor in good health (CMV status not recorded). Some clones in this sample may be carry-over from other donors' samples. CDR3s include the opening cysteine and the closing phenylalanine or tryptophan. D genes are given only for firm matches.

J gene	V gene	D gene	CDR3 protein
TRBJ2-4	TRBV7-2	-	CASSAGPSQYF
TRBJ1-1	TRBV27	-	CASSPRGGRAFF
TRBJ1-5	TRBV6-2/TRBV6-3	TRBD1	CASSYSMTGVQPQHF
TRBJ2-5	TRBV7-2	-	CASSLFVSETQYF
TRBJ2-1	TRBV4-1	-	CASSQGVQGVSEQFF
TRBJ1-1	TRBV4-1	-	CASSQGPRGPRNTEAFF
TRBJ2-3	TRBV6-1	-	CASSEEGRTGYF
TRBJ2-5	TRBV29-1	-	CSVIYAQETQYF
TRBJ2-6	TRBV6-6	TRBD1	CASSLSDRDSANVLTF
TRBJ1-4	TRBV6-8	TRBD1	CASNREQGGKLFF
TRBJ1-5	TRBV6-2/TRBV6-3	-	CASRIVDYGNQPQHF
TRBJ2-3	TRBV29-1	-	CSVSPGKGSRTDTQYF
TRBJ2-7	TRBV6-1	TRBD2	CASSWGGAHASYEQYF
TRBJ1-3	TRBV7-2	-	CASSLIGPTVSDF
TRBJ1-4	TRBV18	-	CASSPLSGSNEKLFF
TRBJ1-1	TRBV7-2	TRBD1	CASSSLGRGTGGEAFF
TRBJ2-5	TRBV12-3/TRBV12-4	-	CASSRWGGAGETQYF
TRBJ2-1	TRBV7-2	TRBD2	CASTPGTTYGEQFF
TRBJ2-7	TRBV7-2	-	CASRRLTWGAYEQYF
TRBJ1-3	TRBV4-1	-	CASSPLREGGNTINF
TRBJ1-4	TRBV6-2/TRBV6-3	-	CASSTAIGQRREKLFF
TRBJ2-6	TRBV12-3/TRBV12-4	-	CASSSGRGAGAGANVLTF
TRBJ1-1	TRBV7-6	-	CASSLTVVGTEAFF
TRBJ2-6	TRBV7-2	-	CASSAMGRSGANVLTF
TRBJ2-1	TRBV24-1	-	CATSSSRSGFYNEQFF
TRBJ2-7	TRBV7-2	-	CASSLGPAGHYEQYF
TRBJ2-7	TRBV19	-	CASTHPLTNEQYF
TRBJ1-5	TRBV7-2	-	CASSLDAHQPQHF
TRBJ2-2	TRBV2	-	CASSEESTGELFF
TRBJ1-2	TRBV4-3	-	CASSQTGTDFYGYTF
TRBJ1-4	TRBV7-2	-	CASSLASIQGEKLFF
TRBJ1-2	TRBV7-2	-	CASSRPFYGYTF
TRBJ1-1	TRBV7-9	-	CASSLGGADTEPFF
TRBJ2-1	TRBV4-1	-	CASSPKVRNEQFF
TRBJ2-5	TRBV12-3/TRBV12-4	TRBD2	CASRVAGDQQETQYF
TRBJ1-5	TRBV12-3/TRBV12-4	TRBD1	CASSPRTGDNQPQHF
TRBJ2-7	TRBV7-8	-	CASSPNAYGDWRAEQYF
TRBJ1-5	TRBV12-3/TRBV12-4	-	CASSYHGGQGGPQHF
TRBJ1-1	TRBV7-2	-	CASSLDPDTEAFF
TRBJ2-7	TRBV7-9	TRBD1	CASSKLGQGREQYF
TRBJ2-7	TRBV5-1	-	CASSLAPTDSYEQYF
TRBJ2-3	TRBV5-4	-	CASSPTLGETDTQYF
TRBJ2-1	TRBV12-3/TRBV12-4	-	CASSLARGPKAEQFF
TRBJ2-6	TRBV15	TRBD1	CATSRDRYSGANVLTF
TRBJ2-1	TRBV24-1	TRBD1	CATSDNTGTGALINEQFF
TRBJ1-1	TRBV7-9	TRBD1	CASSLPRTGGSTEAFF
TRBJ2-3	TRBV12-3/TRBV12-4	TRBD2	CASREREGLADTQYF
TRBJ1-2	TRBV7-2	-	CASSPIDGYTF
TRBJ2-7	TRBV18	-	CASSPRPNPGEQYF
TRBJ2-5	TRBV20-1	-	CSAAMDSQETQYF
TRBJ2-2	TRBV7-6	-	CASSDRVPITGELFF
TRBJ1-4	TRBV7-2	TRBD1	CASSAGTGEKLFF
TRBJ2-5	TRBV4-2	TRBD2	CASSRQTSGGAGETQYF
TRBJ2-1	TRBV11-2	TRBD2	CASSPRDLSRLAGHNEQFF